A single sample gave rise to the 3 T cell receptor beta chains below, sequenced in a study of blood T cell repertoires in COVID-19. Some clones are missing from TCRdb's copy, which holds only in-frame ones; the method was immunoSEQ multiplex PCR. This sample carries about 33,000 clones, about 90% of them seen once, and the ten largest clones take around 9.6%. Sequenced: peripheral blood. These receptors all stem from a human donor with active COVID-19. The donor label of this sample is uncertain.

V gene TRBV27 combines with J gene TRBJ2-7; TRBD1 agrees at 10 bases. Germline V lookup: CDR1 MNHEY, CDR2 SMNVEV (reference sequence). The CDR3 covers 15 residues. With V trimmed by 9 bases and J by 6 bases, 14 bases remained unmatched. In DNA form, the CDR3 reads TGTGCCAGGACGAGACAGGGGGCGAAGTATTGCGAGCAGTACTTC. Translating it yields CARTRQGAKYCEQYF.

The chain has TRBV6-2 or TRBV6-3 and TRBJ2-7; a weak D match, TRBD2 (6 bases). V was pared by 0 bases and J by 7 bases, with 10 bases between. Germline V gene data show CDR1 as MNHEY and CDR2 as SVGEGT. There are 13 residues in the CDR3. The CDR3 DNA sequence: TGTGCCAGCAGTTACTCGGCAGGGAGGGAGCAGTACTTC. Amino acid sequence: CASSYSAGREQYF.

This chain uses TRBV4-3 with TRBJ1-2, with D perhaps TRBD1 (6 bases). Per the germline V gene, CDR1 is LGHNA and CDR2 is YSLEER. This CDR3 comprises 14 residues. V was shortened by 3 bases and J by 6 bases, with 14 bases between the two germline ends. In DNA form, the CDR3 reads TGCGCCAGCAGCCATTGGACAGCATCCAATGGCTACACCTTC. It encodes CASSHWTASNGYTF.